A selection of T cell receptor beta chains follows, all from one sample in a study of CD8 T cells in ankylosing spondylitis. MiXCR, applied by TCRdb to the 5' RACE reads, yields one record per CDR3 protein. The sample includes 150,000 or so distinct CDR3 sequences, approximately 20% of them seen just once. Input material: blood, either unsorted or a sorted T cell fraction (not recorded which). Receptors were obtained from a male donor with ankylosing spondylitis or in good health (not recorded which). CDR3s include the opening cysteine and the closing phenylalanine or tryptophan. The order of the fields is CDR3 length, D gene, clone size, J gene, V gene, CDR3 DNA, CDR3 protein. D genes are given only for firm matches. For some rows the clone size is stated as once, few or many, or as a class when expanded; others skip it.

14 . many TRBJ2-2 TRBV12-3/TRBV12-4 TGTGCCAGCAGACTATTACTCAACACCGGGGAGCTGTTTTTT CASRLLLNTGELFF
18 . few TRBJ2-4 TRBV23-1 TGCGCCAGCAGTCGGTCGACAGACCACCGCATGGCCAAAAACATTCAGTACTTC CASSRSTDHRMAKNIQYF
15 . many TRBJ1-5 TRBV5-1 TGCGCCAGCAGCTTGACAGGGACACGAGGACAGCCCCAGCATTTT CASSLTGTRGQPQHF
14 . . TRBJ2-2 TRBV20-1 TGCAGTGCTAGCCGACTGTCGAACACCGGGGAGCTGTTTTTT CSASRLSNTGELFF
15 . many TRBJ1-1 TRBV6-5 TGTGCCAGCAGTTACTCGATGGGGGTGAACACTGAAGCTTTCTTT CASSYSMGVNTEAFF
14 TRBD1 many TRBJ2-1 TRBV27 TGTGCCAGCAGTGAACAGGGGGCCCACAATGAGCAGTTCTTC CASSEQGAHNEQFF
16 . . TRBJ2-5 TRBV28 TGTGCCAGCAGTTCCCCTAGCGATAGGAGTCAAGAGACCCAGTACTTC CASSSPSDRSQETQYF
14 . . TRBJ1-1 TRBV6-5 TGTGCCAGCAGTTCGGCCTCTAGGGTCACTGAAGCTTTCTTT CASSSASRVTEAFF
18 . . TRBJ1-1 TRBV7-1 TGTGCCAGCAGCTCTCCTAGGGGAGCAGGGGACCGGGACACTGAAGCTTTCTTT CASSSPRGAGDRDTEAFF
20 TRBD2 . TRBJ2-1 TRBV10-3 TGTGCCATCAGTGACATTCCGGGACTAGCGGGAGAAAGCTCCTACAATGAGCAGTTCTTC CAISDIPGLAGESSYNEQFF
13 . . TRBJ1-6 TRBV18 TGTGCCAGCTCATCCTTGGGTAATTCACCCCTCCACTTT CASSSLGNSPLHF
13 . few TRBJ2-1 TRBV18 TGTGCCAGCTCACATGGGAAGGACAATGAGCAGTTCTTC CASSHGKDNEQFF
15 . few TRBJ2-5 TRBV3-1 TGTGCCAGCAGCCAAGAAGACCTATACAAGAGGACCCAGTACTTC CASSQEDLYKRTQYF
14 . many TRBJ1-3 TRBV28 TGTGCCAGCAGGTCCCGCCTCTACGAAAACACCATATATTTT CASRSRLYENTIYF
15 TRBD1 . TRBJ1-6 TRBV11-2 TGTGCCAGCAGCGGGGCGGACAGGGGGCTTAGAGACCTCCACTTT CASSGADRGLRDLHF